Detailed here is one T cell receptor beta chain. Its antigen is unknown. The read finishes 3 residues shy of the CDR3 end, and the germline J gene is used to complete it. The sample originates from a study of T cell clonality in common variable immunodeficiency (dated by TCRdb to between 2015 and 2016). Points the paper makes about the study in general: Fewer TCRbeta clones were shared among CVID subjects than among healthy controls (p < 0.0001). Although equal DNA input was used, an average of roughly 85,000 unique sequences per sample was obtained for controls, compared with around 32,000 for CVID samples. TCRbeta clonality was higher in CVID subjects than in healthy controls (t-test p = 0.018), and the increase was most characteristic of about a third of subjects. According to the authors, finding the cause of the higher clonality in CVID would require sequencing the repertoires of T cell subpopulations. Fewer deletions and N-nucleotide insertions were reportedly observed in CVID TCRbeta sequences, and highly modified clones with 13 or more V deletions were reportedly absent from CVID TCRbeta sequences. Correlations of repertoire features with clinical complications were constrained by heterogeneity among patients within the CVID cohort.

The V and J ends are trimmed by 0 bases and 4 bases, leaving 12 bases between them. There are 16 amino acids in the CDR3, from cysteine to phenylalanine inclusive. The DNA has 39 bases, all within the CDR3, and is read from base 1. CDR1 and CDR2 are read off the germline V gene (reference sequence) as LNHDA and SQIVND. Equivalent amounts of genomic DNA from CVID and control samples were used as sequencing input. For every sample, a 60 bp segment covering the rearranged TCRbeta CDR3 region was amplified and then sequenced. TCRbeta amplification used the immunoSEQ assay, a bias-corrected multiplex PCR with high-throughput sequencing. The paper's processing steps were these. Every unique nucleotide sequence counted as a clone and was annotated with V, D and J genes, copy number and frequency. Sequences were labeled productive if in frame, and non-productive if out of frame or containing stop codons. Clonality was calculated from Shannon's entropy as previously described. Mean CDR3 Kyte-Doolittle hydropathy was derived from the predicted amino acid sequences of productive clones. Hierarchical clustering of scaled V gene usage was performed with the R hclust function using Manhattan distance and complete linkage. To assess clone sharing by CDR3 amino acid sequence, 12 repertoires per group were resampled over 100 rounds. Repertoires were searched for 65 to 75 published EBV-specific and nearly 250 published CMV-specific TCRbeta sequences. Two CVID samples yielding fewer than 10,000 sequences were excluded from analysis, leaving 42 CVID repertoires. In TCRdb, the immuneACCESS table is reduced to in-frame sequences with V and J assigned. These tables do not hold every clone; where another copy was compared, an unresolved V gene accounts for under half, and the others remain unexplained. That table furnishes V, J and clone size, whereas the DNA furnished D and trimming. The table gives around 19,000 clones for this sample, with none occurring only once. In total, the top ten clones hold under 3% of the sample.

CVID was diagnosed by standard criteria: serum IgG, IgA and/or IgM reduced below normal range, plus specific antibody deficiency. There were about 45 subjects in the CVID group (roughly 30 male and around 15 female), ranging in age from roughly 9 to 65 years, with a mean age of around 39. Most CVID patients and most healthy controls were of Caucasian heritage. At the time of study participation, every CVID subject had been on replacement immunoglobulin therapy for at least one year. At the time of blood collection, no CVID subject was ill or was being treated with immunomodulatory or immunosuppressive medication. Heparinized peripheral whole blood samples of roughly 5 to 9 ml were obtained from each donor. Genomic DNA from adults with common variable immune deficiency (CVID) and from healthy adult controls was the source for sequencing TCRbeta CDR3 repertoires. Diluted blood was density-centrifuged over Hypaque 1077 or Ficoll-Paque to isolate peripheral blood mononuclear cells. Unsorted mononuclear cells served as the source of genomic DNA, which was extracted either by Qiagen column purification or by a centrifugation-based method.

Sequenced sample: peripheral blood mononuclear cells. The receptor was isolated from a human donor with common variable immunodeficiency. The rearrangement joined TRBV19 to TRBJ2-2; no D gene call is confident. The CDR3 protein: CASSIDLSRSTGELFF. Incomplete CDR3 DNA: TGTGCCAGTAGTATAGATCTATCCAGGTCCACCGGGGAG.